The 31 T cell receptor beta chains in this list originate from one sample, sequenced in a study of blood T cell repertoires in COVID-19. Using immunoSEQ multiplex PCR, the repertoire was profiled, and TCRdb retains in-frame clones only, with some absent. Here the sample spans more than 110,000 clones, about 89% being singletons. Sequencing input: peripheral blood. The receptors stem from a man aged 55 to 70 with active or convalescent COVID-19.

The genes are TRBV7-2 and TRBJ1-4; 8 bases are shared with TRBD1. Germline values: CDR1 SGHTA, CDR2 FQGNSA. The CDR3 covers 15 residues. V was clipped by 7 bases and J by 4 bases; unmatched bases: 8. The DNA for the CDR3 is TGTGCCAGCACCGCTGGGGACAGGAGTAATGAAAAACTGTTTTTT. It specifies CASTAGDRSNEKLFF.

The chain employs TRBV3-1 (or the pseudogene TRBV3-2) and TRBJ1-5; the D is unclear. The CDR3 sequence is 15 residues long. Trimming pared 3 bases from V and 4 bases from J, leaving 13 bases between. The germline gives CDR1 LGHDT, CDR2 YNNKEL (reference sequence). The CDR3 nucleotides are TGTGCCAGCAGCCAGGGCCCGGGGAGGAATCAGCCCCAGCATTTT. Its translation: CASSQGPGRNQPQHF.

The CDR3 region has the DNA TGTGCCATCAGCCCCGGGACAGGGGACGCCTATGGCTACACCTTC. Its protein product is CAISPGTGDAYGYTF. The chain recombines TRBV10-3 with TRBJ1-2; 10 bases align to TRBD1. Germline assignment: CDR1 ENHRY and CDR2 SYGVKD. The V gene end was trimmed by 6 bases and the J gene end by 4 bases; junction bases not matched to a gene: 8. The CDR3 contains 15 residues.

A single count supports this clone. CDR3 nucleotide sequence: TGCGCCAGCAGCTTGGGGACAACGAAAGGCGAGCAGTACTTC. The encoded protein is CASSLGTTKGEQYF. The chain joins TRBV5-1 to TRBJ2-7; D might be TRBD1 (5 bases). CDR3 length: 14 residues. Trimming left V 0 bases short and J 6 bases short, with 13 bases between. Germline CDR1 SGHRS, CDR2 YFSETQ.

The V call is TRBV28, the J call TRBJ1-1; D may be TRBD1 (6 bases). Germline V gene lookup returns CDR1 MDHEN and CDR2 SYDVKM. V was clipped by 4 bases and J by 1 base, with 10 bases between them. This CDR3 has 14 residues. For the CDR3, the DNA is TGTGCCAGCAGTTCTCAGGGGAAGAACACTGAAGCTTTCTTT. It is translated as CASSSQGKNTEAFF. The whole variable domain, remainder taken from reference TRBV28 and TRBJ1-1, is DVKVTQSSRYLVKRTGEKVFLECVQDMDHENMFWYRQDPGLGLRLIYFSYDVKMKEKGDIPEGYSVSREKKERFSLILESASTNQTSMYLCASSSQGKNTEAFFGQGTRLTVV.

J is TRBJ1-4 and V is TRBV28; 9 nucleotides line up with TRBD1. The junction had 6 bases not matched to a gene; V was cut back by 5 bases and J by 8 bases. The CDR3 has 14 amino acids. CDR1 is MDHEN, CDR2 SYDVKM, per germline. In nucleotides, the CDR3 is TGTGCCAGCAGTCCTGGGACAGGGTACGAAAAACTGTTTTTT. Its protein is CASSPGTGYEKLFF.

The CDR3 is CSTGLAGGPHEQYF. As DNA, the CDR3 is TGCAGCACCGGACTAGCGGGAGGGCCTCACGAGCAGTACTTC. The chain carries TRBV29-1 and TRBJ2-7, with 15 bases identical to TRBD2. The V segment lost 8 bases and the J segment 5 bases; nucleotides outside the gene matches: 7. CDR3 size: 14 residues. Germline lookup yields CDR1 SQVTM and CDR2 ANQGSEA.

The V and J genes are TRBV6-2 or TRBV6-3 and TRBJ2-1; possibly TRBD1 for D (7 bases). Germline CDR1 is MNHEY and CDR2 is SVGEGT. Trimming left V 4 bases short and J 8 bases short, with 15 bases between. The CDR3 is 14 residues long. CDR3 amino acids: CASSFWRGRDEQFF. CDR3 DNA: TGTGCCAGCAGTTTCTGGAGGGGGCGCGATGAGCAGTTCTTC.

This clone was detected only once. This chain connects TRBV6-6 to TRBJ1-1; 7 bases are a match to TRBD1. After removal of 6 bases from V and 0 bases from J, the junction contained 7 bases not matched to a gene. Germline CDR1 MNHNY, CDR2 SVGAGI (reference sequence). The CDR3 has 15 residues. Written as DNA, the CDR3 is TGTGCCAGCAGAACGGGACAGACCTTGAACACTGAAGCTTTCTTT. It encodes CASRTGQTLNTEAFF.

The DNA of the CDR3 is TGTGCCAGCTCGAAAACGGGACTATACCAAGAGACCCAGTACTTC. Encoded protein: CASSKTGLYQETQYF. This rearrangement joins TRBV6-5 to TRBJ2-5, with 7 bases matching TRBD2. The CDR3 extends over 15 amino acids. With 8 bases clipped from V and 0 bases from J, the junction kept 9 bases outside the gene matches. Per germline, CDR1 MNHEY and CDR2 SVGAGI.

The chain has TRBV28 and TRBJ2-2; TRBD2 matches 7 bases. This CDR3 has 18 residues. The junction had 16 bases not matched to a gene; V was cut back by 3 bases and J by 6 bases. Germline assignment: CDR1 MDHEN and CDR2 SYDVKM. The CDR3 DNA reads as TGTGCCAGCAGTTTTCCCCGGGGAGGCGGGAGTAGGGCCGGGGAGCTGTTTTTT. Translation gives CASSFPRGGGSRAGELFF.

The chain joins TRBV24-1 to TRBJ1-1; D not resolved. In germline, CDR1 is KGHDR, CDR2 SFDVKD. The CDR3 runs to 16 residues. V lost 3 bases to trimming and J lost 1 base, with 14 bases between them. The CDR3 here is CATSDSGQSSNTEAFF. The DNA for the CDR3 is TGTGCCACCAGTGATAGCGGCCAGTCCTCGAACACTGAAGCTTTCTTT.

CDR3: CASSGGAWNEQFF. CDR3 coding DNA: TGTGCCAGCAGCGGGGGGGCCTGGAATGAGCAGTTCTTC. The V call is TRBV11-3, the J call TRBJ2-1; a possible D gene is TRBD2 (7 bases). Trimming took off 5 bases at V and 7 bases at J, with 12 bases between the two ends. CDR1 is SGHNT, CDR2 YENEEA, per germline. The CDR3 contains 13 residues.

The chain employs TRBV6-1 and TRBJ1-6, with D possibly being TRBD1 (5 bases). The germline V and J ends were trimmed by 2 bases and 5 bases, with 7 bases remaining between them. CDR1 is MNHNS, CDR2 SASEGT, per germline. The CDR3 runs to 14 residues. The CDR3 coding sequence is TGTGCCAGCAGTGAACAGGGCCATAATTCACCCCTCCACTTT. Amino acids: CASSEQGHNSPLHF.

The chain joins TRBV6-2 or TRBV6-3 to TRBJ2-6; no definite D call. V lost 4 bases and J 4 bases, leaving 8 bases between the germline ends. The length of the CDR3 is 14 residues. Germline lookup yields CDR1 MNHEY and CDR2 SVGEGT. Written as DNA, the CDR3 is TGTGCCAGCAGTTCCCCTTTAGGGGCCAACGTCCTGACTTTC. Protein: CASSSPLGANVLTF.

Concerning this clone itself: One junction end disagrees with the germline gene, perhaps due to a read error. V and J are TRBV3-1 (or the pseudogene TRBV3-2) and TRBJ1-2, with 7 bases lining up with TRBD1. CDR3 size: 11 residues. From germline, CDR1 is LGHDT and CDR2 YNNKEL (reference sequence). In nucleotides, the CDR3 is TGTGCCAGCAGCCTGGGGACAGTCAAGAACTTC. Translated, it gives CASSLGTVKNF.

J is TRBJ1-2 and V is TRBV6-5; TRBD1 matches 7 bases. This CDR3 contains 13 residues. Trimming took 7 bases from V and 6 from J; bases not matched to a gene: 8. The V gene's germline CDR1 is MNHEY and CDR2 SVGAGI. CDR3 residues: CASMGPGQHGYTF. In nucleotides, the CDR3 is TGTGCCAGCATGGGCCCGGGACAGCATGGCTACACCTTC.

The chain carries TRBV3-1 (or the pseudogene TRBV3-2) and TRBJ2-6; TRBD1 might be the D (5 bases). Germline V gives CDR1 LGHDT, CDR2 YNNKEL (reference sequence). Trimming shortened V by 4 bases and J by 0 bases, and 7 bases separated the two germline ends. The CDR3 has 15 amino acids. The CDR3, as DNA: TGTGCCAGCAGCCTTGACAGCTCTGGGGCCAACGTCCTGACTTTC. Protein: CASSLDSSGANVLTF.

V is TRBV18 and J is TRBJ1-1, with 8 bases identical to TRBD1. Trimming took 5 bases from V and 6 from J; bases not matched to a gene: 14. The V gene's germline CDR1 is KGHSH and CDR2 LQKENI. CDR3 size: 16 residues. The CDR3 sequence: CASSDQGALAISEAFF. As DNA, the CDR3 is TGTGCCAGCTCAGATCAGGGGGCGCTTGCAATATCTGAAGCTTTCTTT.

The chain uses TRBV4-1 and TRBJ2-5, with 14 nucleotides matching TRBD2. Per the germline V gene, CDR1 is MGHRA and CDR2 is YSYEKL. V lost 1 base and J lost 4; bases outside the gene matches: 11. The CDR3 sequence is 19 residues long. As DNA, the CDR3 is TGCGCCAGCAGCCAAGGGAGACTAGCGGGGGGGCCTCTAGCAGAGACCCAGTACTTC. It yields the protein CASSQGRLAGGPLAETQYF.

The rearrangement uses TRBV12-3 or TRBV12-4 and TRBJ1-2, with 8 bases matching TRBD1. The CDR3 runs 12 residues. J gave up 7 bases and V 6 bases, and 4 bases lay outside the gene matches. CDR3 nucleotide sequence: TGTGCCAGCAGGGGAACAGGGGGTGGCTACACCTTC. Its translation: CASRGTGGGYTF.

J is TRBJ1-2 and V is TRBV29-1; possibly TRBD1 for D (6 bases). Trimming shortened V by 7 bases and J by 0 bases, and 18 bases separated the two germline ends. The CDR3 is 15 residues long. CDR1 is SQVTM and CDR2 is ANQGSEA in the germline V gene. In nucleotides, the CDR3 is TGCAGCGCCGCCTTAGGGACAACTACTAACTATGGCTACACCTTC. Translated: CSAALGTTTNYGYTF. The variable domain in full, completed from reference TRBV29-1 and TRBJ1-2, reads SAVISQKPSRDICQRGTSLTIQCQVDSQVTMMFWYRQQPGQSLTLIATANQGSEATYESGFVIDKFPISRPNLTFSTLTVSNMSPEDSSIYLCSAALGTTTNYGYTFGSGTRLTVV.

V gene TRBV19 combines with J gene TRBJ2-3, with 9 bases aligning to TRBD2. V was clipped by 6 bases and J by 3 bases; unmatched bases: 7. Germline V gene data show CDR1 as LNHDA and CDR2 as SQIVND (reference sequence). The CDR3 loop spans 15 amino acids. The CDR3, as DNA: TGTGCCAGTAGCAAAGCGGGGGGATTAACAGATACGCAGTATTTT. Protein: CASSKAGGLTDTQYF.

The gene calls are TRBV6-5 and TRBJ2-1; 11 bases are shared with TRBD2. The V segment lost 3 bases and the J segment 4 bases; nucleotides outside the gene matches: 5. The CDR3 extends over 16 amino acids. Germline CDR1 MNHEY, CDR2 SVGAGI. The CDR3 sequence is CASSYTSGRLYNEQFF. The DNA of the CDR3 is TGTGCCAGCAGTTATACTAGCGGGAGACTATACAATGAGCAGTTCTTC.

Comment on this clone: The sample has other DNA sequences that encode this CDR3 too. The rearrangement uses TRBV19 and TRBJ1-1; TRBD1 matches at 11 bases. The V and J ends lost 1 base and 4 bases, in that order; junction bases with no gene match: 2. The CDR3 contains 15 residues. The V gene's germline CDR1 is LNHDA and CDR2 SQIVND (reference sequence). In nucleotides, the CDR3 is TGTGCCAGTAGTATAGGCGGGACAGGGGGCACTGAAGCTTTCTTT. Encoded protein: CASSIGGTGGTEAFF.

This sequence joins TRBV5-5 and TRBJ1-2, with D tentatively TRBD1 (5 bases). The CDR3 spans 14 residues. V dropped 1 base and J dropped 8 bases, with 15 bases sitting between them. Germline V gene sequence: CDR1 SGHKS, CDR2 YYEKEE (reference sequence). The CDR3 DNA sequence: TGTGCCAGCAGCTTGCGGTCAAAGGGGCGAGGCTACACCTTC. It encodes CASSLRSKGRGYTF.

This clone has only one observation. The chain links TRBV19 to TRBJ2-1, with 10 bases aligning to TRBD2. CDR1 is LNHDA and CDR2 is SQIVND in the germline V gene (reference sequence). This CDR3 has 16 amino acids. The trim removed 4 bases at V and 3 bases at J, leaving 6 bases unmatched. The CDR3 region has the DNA TGTGCCAGTAGTAAACAGCGGGAGGGCCTCTACAATGAGCAGTTCTTC. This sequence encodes CASSKQREGLYNEQFF.

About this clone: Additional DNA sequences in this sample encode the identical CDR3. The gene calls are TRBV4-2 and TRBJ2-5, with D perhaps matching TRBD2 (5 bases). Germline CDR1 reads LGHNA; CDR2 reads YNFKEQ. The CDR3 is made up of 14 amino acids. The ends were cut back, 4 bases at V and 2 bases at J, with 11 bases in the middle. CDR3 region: CASSPRGGQETQYF. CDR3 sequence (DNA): TGTGCCAGCAGCCCCCGGGGTGGACAAGAGACCCAGTACTTC.

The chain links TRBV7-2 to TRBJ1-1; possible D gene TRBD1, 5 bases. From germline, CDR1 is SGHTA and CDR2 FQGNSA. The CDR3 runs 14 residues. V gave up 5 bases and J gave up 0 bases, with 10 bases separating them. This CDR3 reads CASSLTVMNTEAFF. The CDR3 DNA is TGTGCCAGCAGCCTGACAGTAATGAACACTGAAGCTTTCTTT.

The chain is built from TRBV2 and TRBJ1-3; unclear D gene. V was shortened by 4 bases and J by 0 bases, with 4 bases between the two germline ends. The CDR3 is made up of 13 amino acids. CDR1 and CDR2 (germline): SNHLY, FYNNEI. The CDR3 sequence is CASSGLSGNTIYF. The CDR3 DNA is TGTGCCAGCAGTGGGCTCTCTGGAAACACCATATATTTT. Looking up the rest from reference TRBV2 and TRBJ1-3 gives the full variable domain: EPEVTQTPSHQVTQMGQEVILRCVPISNHLYFYWYRQILGQKVEFLVSFYNNEISEKSEIFDDQFSVERPDGSNFTLKIRSTKLEDSAMYFCASSGLSGNTIYFGEGSWLTVV.

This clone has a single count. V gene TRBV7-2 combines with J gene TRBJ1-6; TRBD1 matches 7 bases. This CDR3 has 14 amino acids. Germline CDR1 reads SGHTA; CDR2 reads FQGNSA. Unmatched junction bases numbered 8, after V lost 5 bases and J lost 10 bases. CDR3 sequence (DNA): TGTGCCAGCAGCCCTAGAGGGGGCACCTCACCCCTCCACTTT. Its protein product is CASSPRGGTSPLHF.